Each of the 7 T cell receptor beta chains below was sequenced from the same sample in a study of immune cell composition in non-small cell lung cancer. TCRdb's table, derived via immunoSEQ multiplex PCR, lists solely in-frame clones and lacks some. The sample shows about 7,600 clones, 75% to 85% of them seen only once. Material: lung tumor tissue. These TCRs come from a human donor with non-small cell lung cancer.

This chain connects TRBV11-1 to TRBJ1-2; D not certain. Germline lookup yields CDR1 SGHAT and CDR2 FQDESV (reference sequence). V lost 2 bases and J 4 bases, leaving 11 bases between the germline ends. The CDR3 runs to 14 residues. The CDR3 is CASSLRAGLYGYTF. CDR3 coding DNA: TGTGCCAGCAGCTTAAGGGCTGGGCTCTATGGCTACACCTTC.

The chain has TRBV18 and TRBJ1-1; no definite D call. V lost 3 bases, J lost 1 base, and 9 bases lay in between. Germline CDR1 and CDR2: KGHSH and LQKENI. The CDR3 has 14 residues. The CDR3 protein is CASSPRLQNTEAFF. CDR3 bases: TGTGCCAGCTCACCGCGACTTCAGAACACTGAAGCTTTCTTT.

The V call is TRBV7-2, the J call TRBJ2-7, with 9 bases matching TRBD1. V was clipped by 1 base and J by 2 bases; unmatched bases: 6. This CDR3 spans 16 amino acids. CDR1 SGHTA and CDR2 FQGNSA come from the germline V gene. In DNA, the CDR3 is TGTGCCAGCAGCTTAGTAGCCGGGACAGGGCCCTACGAGCAGTACTTC. Protein sequence: CASSLVAGTGPYEQYF.

V and J are TRBV6-5 and TRBJ2-5; TRBD1 matches at 10 bases. V was pared by 8 bases and J by 5 bases, with 11 bases of the junction left unmatched. The CDR3 has 15 residues. CDR1 and CDR2 (germline): MNHEY, SVGAGI. The CDR3 region has the DNA TGTGCCAGCGGCGACAGGGGGCGAGGATTGGAGACCCAGTACTTC. Translating gives CASGDRGRGLETQYF.

This chain links TRBV6-5 with TRBJ1-4; 7 bases are shared with TRBD1. This CDR3 region has 14 residues. V trimming: 5 bases; J trimming: 8 bases; junction bases outside the gene matches: 8. The germline CDR1 and CDR2 sequences are MNHEY and SVGAGI. CDR3: CASSPPGQKEKLFF. CDR3 bases: TGTGCCAGCAGTCCGCCGGGACAGAAAGAAAAACTGTTTTTT.

The chain recombines TRBV6-6 with TRBJ2-7, with a possible D match to TRBD1 (6 bases). Trimming removed 6 bases at V and 2 bases at J, with 14 bases between. The CDR3 length is 14 residues. CDR1 and CDR2 from the germline V gene are MNHNY and SVGAGI (reference sequence). The CDR3 sequence: CASSPTGGAYEQYF. The CDR3 DNA reads as TGTGCCAGCAGCCCGACAGGAGGAGCCTACGAGCAGTACTTC.

The rearrangement links TRBV6-9 to TRBJ2-7; D unclear. V lost 6 bases to trimming and J lost 4 bases, with 10 bases between them. CDR1 and CDR2 from the germline V gene are MNHGY and SVAAGI. The CDR3 runs to 12 residues. This CDR3 reads CASSQTRYEQYF. The CDR3 DNA reads TGTGCCAGCAGCCAGACCCGTTACGAGCAGTACTTC.